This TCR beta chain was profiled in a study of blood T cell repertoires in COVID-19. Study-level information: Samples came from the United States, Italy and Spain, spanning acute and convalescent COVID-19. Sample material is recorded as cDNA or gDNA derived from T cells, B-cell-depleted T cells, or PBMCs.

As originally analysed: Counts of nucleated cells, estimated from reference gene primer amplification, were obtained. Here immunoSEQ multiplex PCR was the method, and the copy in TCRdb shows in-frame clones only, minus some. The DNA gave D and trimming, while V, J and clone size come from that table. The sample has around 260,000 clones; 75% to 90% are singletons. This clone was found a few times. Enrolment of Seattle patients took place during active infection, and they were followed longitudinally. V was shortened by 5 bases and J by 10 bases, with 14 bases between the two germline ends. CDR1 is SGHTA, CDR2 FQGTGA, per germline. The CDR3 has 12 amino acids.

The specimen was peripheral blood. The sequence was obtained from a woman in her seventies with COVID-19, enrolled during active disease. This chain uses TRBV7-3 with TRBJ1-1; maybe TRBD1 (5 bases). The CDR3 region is CASSPGSIRAFF. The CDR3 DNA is TGTGCCAGCAGCCCAGGGTCTATTAGAGCTTTCTTT.